This TCR beta chain was sequenced for a study of T cells in Graves' hyperthyroidism and ophthalmopathy (dated by TCRdb to between 2019 and 2020). General notes on the study: Peripheral blood was collected at initial diagnosis, before any treatment. The approximately 98 discovery patients were randomly divided into training and test sets at a 7:3 ratio. Following sampling, methimazole starting at 30 mg daily was given to hyperthyroidism patients, and high-dose intravenous methylprednisolone was given to ophthalmopathy patients. The study also compared thyroid tissue and blood T-cell repertoires from about 6 Graves' hyperthyroidism patients. Prospective prediction of ophthalmopathy was tested in an independent validation cohort of 18 hyperthyroidism patients and some 17 patients who later progressed to ophthalmopathy. TCR V-J signatures able to tell the groups apart were searched for in a discovery cohort of 90 to 100 patients, of whom more than 40 had Graves' ophthalmopathy and about 55 had stable Graves' hyperthyroidism. The paper reports TCR Vbeta CDR3 sequencing of fewer than 150 peripheral blood samples: some 41 ophthalmopathy, roughly 80 hyperthyroidism and some 17 progressor patients. The research as a whole found: A 13 V-J signature model separated ophthalmopathy from stable hyperthyroidism, with about 88% sensitivity and 81.08% specificity in cross-validation and 80%/75% in testing. In validation, the model predicted progression to ophthalmopathy a median of roughly 6.2 months before onset, with about 67% sensitivity and about 75% specificity. No statistical method was used to set the sample size in advance, and investigators knew the group allocation. Most expanded thyroid clonotypes (frequency above 0.001) were also detected in blood, a finding suggesting that blood repertoires may reflect thyroid immune responses.

This clonotype was detected only a few times. This receptor's antigen is unknown. No much larger clone exists at a distance of one base, and base qualities are not known. Stable Graves' hyperthyroidism was defined as no progression to ophthalmopathy during 18 months of follow-up. Hyperthyroidism patients were aged 18 to 65 years and newly diagnosed, with disease duration of less than 2 months. Exclusion was applied to patients with uncontrolled infections, other autoimmune diseases, pregnancy or lactation. Diagnoses were based on clinical symptoms, serum thyroxine and TRAb, thyroid ultrasound and orbital computed tomography. PBMCs were separated from about 10 ml of fresh peripheral blood using Ficoll-Paque density gradient centrifugation. Total RNA was extracted with Trizol reagent, and quality was checked on an Agilent 2100 Bioanalyzer. Including cysteine and phenylalanine, the CDR3 has 16 amino acids. The only DNA kept is the CDR3, 48 bases in frame from the first base. V loses 4 bases, J loses 5 bases, and the germline ends lie 18 bases apart. CDR1 and CDR2 are read off the germline V gene as MGHRA and YSYEKL.

Amplification of TCR beta CDR3 regions was carried out from RNA transcripts. The TCR CDR3 was subjected to a first round of RT-PCR using the HTBI primer set and the Qiagen OneStep RT-PCR kit. The libraries were constructed in a second round of multiplex PCR and then size-selected and purified. Libraries were sequenced paired-end with 100 bp reads on an Illumina HiSeq2000. As for how the authors treated the data: SOAPnuke was used to process the raw data, removing reads that contained adapters or uncalled bases, had a mean Phred below 15, or lacked an exact match to the constant primer or identifier. COPE v1.2.5 was used to merge the high-quality paired reads, and each unique nucleotide sequence was defined as a clonotype. MiTCR v1.1 was used to align the clonotypes against IMGT TRBV, TRBD and TRBJ reference segments. The analysis was restricted to V-J combinations with a frequency above 0.0001, which together covered roughly 99% of the repertoires. A TCS score was defined as the ratio between F50 (clonal expansion) and ExV (chaos), using BLOSUM62-based TCRdist between CDR3 peptides within each V-J. Welch's t-statistics and random forest reduced roughly 540 V-J features to roughly 13, which were used in a naive Bayes classifier (R e1071). The public reads were reanalyzed by TCRdb: fastp trimming at Q25, MiXCR alignment, in-frame beta chains only. Identical CDR3 protein sequences are pooled into one entry, listed with their most common genes and DNA. The V and J calls shown here were made by TCRdb, not taken from the authors' results. This sample has roughly 660,000 distinct CDR3 sequences in its table, and roughly a sixth of those were observed once. The ten largest make up roughly 15% of the sample.

The chain joins TRBV4-1 to TRBJ2-1; D gene: possibly TRBD1, on 6 matching bases. The sample was blood. This TCR derives from a man in his fifties with Graves' hyperthyroidism. The CDR3 in this case is CASSPIGWDIDNEQFF. The nucleotides are TGCGCCAGCAGCCCAATAGGTTGGGACATAGACAATGAGCAGTTCTTC.